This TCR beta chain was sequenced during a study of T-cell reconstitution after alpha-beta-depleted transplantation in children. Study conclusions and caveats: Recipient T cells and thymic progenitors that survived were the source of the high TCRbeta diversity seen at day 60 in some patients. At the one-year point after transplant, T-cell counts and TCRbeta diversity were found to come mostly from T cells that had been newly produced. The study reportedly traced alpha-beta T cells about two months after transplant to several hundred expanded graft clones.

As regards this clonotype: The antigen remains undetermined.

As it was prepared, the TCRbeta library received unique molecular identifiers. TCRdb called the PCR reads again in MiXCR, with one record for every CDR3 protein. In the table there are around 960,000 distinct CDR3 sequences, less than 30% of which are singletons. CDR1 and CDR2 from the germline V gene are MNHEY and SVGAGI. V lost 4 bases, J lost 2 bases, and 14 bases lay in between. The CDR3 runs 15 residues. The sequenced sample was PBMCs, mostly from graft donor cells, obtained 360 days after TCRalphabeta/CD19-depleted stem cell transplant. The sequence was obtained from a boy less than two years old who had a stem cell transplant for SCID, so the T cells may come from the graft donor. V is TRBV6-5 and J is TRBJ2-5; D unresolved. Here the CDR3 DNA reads TGTGCCAGCAGTTCCTACGACGTGAGGCAAGAGACCCAGTACTTC. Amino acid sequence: CASSSYDVRQETQYF.